The 3 T cell receptor beta chains below were found in one sample sequenced in a study of OX40 agonist ivuxolimab in advanced cancers. The protocol was immunoSEQ multiplex PCR, while the TCRdb copy is restricted to in-frame clones and leaves out a portion. In the table there are around 70,000 clones, 75% to 95% of which are singletons. The source material was CD4+ or CD8+ T cells sorted from blood, sampled in a trial of the OX40 agonist ivuxolimab. The receptors were gathered from an adult with an advanced solid tumor such as melanoma, head and neck, liver or kidney cancer.

This chain connects TRBV7-8 to TRBJ2-7; D might be TRBD2 (5 bases). V dropped 1 base and J dropped 4 bases, with 11 bases sitting between them. This CDR3 region has 14 residues. Per germline, CDR1 SGHVS and CDR2 FQNEAQ. CDR3 coding DNA: TGTGCCAGCAGCTTAGTTCTGGCGGGTTACGAGCAGTACTTC. Protein product: CASSLVLAGYEQYF. The whole variable domain, filled in from reference TRBV7-8 and TRBJ2-7, reads GAGVSQSPRYKVAKRGQDVALRCDPISGHVSLFWYQQALGQGPEFLTYFQNEAQLDKSGLPSDRFFAERPEGSVSTLKIQRTQQEDSAVYLCASSLVLAGYEQYFGPGTRLTVT.

This chain connects TRBV15 to TRBJ1-3; 7 bases are a match to TRBD1. The CDR3 has 17 residues. Unmatched junction bases numbered 5, after V lost 0 bases and J lost 0 bases. Germline loops: CDR1 LNHNV, CDR2 YYDKDF (reference sequence). The CDR3 region is CATSRDSTGNSGNTIYF. CDR3 nucleotides: TGTGCCACCAGCAGAGATTCGACAGGGAACTCTGGAAACACCATATATTTT.

V gene TRBV19 combines with J gene TRBJ2-2; possible D gene TRBD1, 6 bases. Per the germline V gene, CDR1 is LNHDA and CDR2 is SQIVND (reference sequence). V lost 3 bases and J lost 0, with 8 bases in between. The CDR3 totals 15 residues. The CDR3: CASSIGTTNTGELFF. The CDR3 bases are TGTGCCAGTAGTATCGGGACAACGAACACCGGGGAGCTGTTTTTT. Complete variable domain (other parts from reference TRBV19 and TRBJ2-2): DGGITQSPKYLFRKEGQNVTLSCEQNLNHDAMYWYRQDPGQGLRLIYYSQIVNDFQKGDIAEGYSVSREKKESFPLTVTSAQKNPTAFYLCASSIGTTNTGELFFGEGSRLTVL.